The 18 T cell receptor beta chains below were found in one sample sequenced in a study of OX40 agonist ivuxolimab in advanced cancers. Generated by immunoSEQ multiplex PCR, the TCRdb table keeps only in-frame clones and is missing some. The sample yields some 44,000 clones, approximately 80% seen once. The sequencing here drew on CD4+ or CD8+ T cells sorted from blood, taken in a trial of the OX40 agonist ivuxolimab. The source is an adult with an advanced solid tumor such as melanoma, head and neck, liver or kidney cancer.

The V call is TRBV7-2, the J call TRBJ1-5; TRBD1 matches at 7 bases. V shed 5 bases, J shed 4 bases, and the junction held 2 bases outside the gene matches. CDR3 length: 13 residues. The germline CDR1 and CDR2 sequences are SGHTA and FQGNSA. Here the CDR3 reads CASSKGQNQPQHF. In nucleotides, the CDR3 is TGTGCCAGCAGCAAGGGACAGAATCAGCCCCAGCATTTT.

CDR3 in amino acids: CASRKDYEQYF. In DNA form, the CDR3 reads TGTGCCAGTAGGAAGGATTACGAGCAGTACTTC. The chain links TRBV19 to TRBJ2-7; D gene ambiguous. The CDR3 extends over 11 amino acids. Trimming removed 6 bases at V and 4 bases at J, with 7 bases between. Germline V gene data show CDR1 as LNHDA and CDR2 as SQIVND (reference sequence).

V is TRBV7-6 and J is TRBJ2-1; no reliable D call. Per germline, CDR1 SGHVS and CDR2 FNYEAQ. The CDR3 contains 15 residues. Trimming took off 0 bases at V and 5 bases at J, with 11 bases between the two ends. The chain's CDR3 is CASSLAFGPNNEQFF. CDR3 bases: TGTGCCAGCAGCTTAGCCTTCGGACCCAACAATGAGCAGTTCTTC.

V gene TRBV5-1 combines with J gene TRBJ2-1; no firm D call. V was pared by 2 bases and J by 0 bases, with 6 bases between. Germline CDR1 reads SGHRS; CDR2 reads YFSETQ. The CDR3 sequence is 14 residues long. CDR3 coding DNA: TGCGCCAGCAGCTTAACGGGCTCCTACAATGAGCAGTTCTTC. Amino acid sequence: CASSLTGSYNEQFF.

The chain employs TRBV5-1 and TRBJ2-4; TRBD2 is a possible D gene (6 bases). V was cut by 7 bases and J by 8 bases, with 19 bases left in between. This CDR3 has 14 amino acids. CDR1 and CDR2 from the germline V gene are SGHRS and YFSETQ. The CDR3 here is CASYDAGTPDIQYF. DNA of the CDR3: TGCGCCAGCTACGACGCCGGGACTCCAGACATTCAGTACTTC.

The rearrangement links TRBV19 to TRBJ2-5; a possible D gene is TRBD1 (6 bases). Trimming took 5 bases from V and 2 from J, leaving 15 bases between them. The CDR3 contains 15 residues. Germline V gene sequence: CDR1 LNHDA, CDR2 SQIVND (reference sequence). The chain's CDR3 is CASSAAGTTQETQYF. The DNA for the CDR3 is TGTGCCAGTAGTGCTGCCGGGACAACACAAGAGACCCAGTACTTC.

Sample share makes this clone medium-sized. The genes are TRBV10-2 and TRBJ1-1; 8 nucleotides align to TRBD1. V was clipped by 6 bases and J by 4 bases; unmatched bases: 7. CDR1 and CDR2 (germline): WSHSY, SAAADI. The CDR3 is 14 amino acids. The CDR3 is CASRRTGSTTEAFF. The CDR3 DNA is TGCGCCAGCAGAAGGACAGGGTCGACCACTGAAGCTTTCTTT.

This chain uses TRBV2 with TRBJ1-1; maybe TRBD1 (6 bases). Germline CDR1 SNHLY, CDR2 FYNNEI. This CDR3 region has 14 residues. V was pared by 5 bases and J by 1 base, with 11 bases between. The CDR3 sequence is CASSYGQSNTEAFF. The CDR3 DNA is TGTGCCAGCAGTTATGGACAGTCGAACACTGAAGCTTTCTTT.

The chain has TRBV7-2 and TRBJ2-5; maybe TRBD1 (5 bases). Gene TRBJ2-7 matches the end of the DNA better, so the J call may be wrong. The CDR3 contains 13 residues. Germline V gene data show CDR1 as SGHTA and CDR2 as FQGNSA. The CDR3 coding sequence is TGTGCCAGCAGCGCAGACAGATCCTACGAGCAGTACTTC. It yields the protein CASSADRSYEQYF.

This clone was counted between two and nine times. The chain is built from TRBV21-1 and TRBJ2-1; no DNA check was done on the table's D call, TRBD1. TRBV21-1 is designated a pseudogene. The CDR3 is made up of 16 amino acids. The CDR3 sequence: CASSKAPGDAYNEQFF. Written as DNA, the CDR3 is TGTGCCAGCAGCAAAGCCCCAGGGGATGCATACAATGAGCAGTTCTTC.

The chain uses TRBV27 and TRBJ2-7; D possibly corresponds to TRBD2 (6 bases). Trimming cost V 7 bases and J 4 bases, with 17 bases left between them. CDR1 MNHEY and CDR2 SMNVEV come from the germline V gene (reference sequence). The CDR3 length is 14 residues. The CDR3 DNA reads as TGTGCCAGCAAGGGCGGGGCTACCTCTTACGAGCAGTACTTC. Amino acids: CASKGGATSYEQYF.

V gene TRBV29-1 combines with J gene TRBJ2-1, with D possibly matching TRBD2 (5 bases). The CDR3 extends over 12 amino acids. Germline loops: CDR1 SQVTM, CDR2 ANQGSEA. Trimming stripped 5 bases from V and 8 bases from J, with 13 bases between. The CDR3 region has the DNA TGCAGCGTTAGTGGAGGTCGGTATGAGCAGTTCTTC. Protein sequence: CSVSGGRYEQFF.

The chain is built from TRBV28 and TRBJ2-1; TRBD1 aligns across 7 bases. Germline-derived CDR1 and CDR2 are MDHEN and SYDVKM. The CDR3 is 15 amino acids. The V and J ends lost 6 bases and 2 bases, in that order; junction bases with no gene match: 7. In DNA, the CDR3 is TGTGCCAGCAGGCGAACCGGGACAGCCTACAATGAGCAGTTCTTC. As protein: CASRRTGTAYNEQFF.

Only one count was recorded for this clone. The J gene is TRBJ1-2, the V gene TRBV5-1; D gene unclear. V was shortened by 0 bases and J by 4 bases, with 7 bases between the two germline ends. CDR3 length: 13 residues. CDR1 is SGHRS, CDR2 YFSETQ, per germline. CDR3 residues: CASSLESGYGYTF. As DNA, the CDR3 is TGCGCCAGCAGCTTGGAGAGTGGCTATGGCTACACCTTC.

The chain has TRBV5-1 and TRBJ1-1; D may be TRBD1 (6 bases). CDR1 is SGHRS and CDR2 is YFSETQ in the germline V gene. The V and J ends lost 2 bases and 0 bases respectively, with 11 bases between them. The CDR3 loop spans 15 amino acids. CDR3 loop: CASSLSSGVNTEAFF. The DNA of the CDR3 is TGCGCCAGCAGCTTAAGCTCAGGGGTGAACACTGAAGCTTTCTTT. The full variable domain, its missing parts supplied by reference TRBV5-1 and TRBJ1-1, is KAGVTQTPRYLIKTRGQQVTLSCSPISGHRSVSWYQQTPGQGLQFLFEYFSETQRNKGNFPGRFSGRQFSNSRSEMNVSTLELGDSALYLCASSLSSGVNTEAFFGQGTRLTVV.

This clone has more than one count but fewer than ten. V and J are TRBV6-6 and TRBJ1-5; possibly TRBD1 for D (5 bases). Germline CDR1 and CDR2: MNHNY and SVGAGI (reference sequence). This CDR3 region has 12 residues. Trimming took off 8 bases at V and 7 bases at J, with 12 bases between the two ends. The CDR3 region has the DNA TGTGCCAGCCAGGCGGGGGGGCAGCCCCAGCATTTT. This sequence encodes CASQAGGQPQHF.

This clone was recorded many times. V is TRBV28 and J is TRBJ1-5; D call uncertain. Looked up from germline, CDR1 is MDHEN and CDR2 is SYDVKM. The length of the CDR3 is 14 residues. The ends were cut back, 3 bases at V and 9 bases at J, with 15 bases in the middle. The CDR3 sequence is CASSLIGGVGPQHF. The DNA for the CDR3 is TGTGCCAGCAGTTTGATTGGCGGCGTAGGGCCCCAGCATTTT. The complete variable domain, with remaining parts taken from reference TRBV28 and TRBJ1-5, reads DVKVTQSSRYLVKRTGEKVFLECVQDMDHENMFWYRQDPGLGLRLIYFSYDVKMKEKGDIPEGYSVSREKKERFSLILESASTNQTSMYLCASSLIGGVGPQHFGDGTRLSIL.

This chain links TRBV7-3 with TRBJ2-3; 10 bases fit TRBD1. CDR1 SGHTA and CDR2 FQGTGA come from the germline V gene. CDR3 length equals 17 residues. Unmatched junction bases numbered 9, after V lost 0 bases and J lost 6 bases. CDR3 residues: CASSLTIGTGAADTQYF. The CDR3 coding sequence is TGTGCCAGCAGCTTAACTATCGGGACAGGGGCCGCGGATACGCAGTATTTT.